The TCR beta chain under discussion was sequenced for a study of CD8 T cells in Susac syndrome. A note on this clonotype: What it binds is unknown.

Bulk CD8+ and CD4+ cells came from magnetic negative isolation; CD8+ TEMRA by FACS. Study-level findings and limits: The study conceded that its TCR sequencing and HLA analysis involved relatively few individuals.

Germline V gene lookup returns CDR1 MGHDK and CDR2 SYGVNS. V lost 4 bases to trimming and J lost 7 bases; unmatched junction nucleotides: 9. This CDR3 spans 15 amino acids. Random hexamers were used to reverse transcribe roughly 0.5 to 1 ug of RNA. Multiplex immunoSEQ PCR targeted 54 Vbeta and 13 Jbeta TCR beta segments. Via MiXCR, TCRdb re-called the immunoSEQ multiplex PCR reads, giving one row per CDR3 protein. This table has about 150,000 distinct CDR3 sequences, under 95% appearing once. This clonotype was obtained from a human donor with multiple sclerosis. What was sequenced was CD4+ T cells from PBMCs. The chain uses TRBV25-1 and TRBJ2-1, with 8 bases lining up with TRBD1. The chain's CDR3 is CASSGRTGLGNEQFF. The CDR3, as DNA: TGTGCCAGCAGTGGCCGGACAGGGCTTGGGAATGAGCAGTTCTTC.